The rows below give T cell receptor beta chains drawn from one sample of a study of CD8+ T cells in alopecia areata. Produced via immunoSEQ multiplex PCR; TCRdb's table is partial and in-frame only. The table shows 200,000 to 250,000 clones, with about 53% occurring only once. Sequencing was performed on CD4+ T cells sorted from blood, taken at week 0. These receptors were collected from a human donor with alopecia areata. The CDR3 runs from the conserved cysteine through the conserved F or W. A row's size may be missing; if present it is once, few, many or a size class.

TRBV6-5 13 - CASIKSRGTEAFF
TRBV30 15 - CAWSSTIFVSYEQYF
TRBV2 13 - CASSLRDYNEQFF
TRBV30 14 - CAWSVVAGADTQYF
TRBV15 14 few CATSRGQGSEKLFF
TRBV6-5 15 - CASTTGGASGNTIYF
TRBV7-3 15 - CASSLGGSRGDTQYF
TRBV9 13 - CASSVAPGTGYTF
TRBV7-9 17 - CASSSGGELTNPYEQYF
TRBV7-9 13 - CASSLDRNTEAFF
TRBV9 19 - CASSPLLGLAGGPANEQFF
TRBV2 16 - CASSDRRTGGMDTQYF
TRBV29-1 17 - CSVQRLAGGRYEGTQYF
TRBV7-8 14 - CASSLQGLADTQYF
TRBV29-1 11 - CSVGQPYGYTF
TRBV29-1 14 many CSVEDPDRSYEQYF
TRBV6-1 17 - CASSETLAGEAPDTQYF
TRBV7-9 18 - CASRPRLRGVTNTGELFF
TRBV25-1 14 - CASSELGRNYGYTF
TRBV4-2 13 few CASSQDGPSEQYF
TRBV20-1 11 few CSAMKGSGAFF
TRBV5-1 13 - CASRSGLSGEQFF
TRBV30 15 - CAWSVHGGRNTEAFF
TRBV18 15 - CASSPQRDNVGEQYF
TRBV11-3 15 - CASSLEFGGNNEQFF
TRBV30 14 - CAWSVGQGGSEAFF
TRBV25-1 16 - CASSDPAFQGGYEQYF
TRBV4-1 15 many CASSLSGQPTYEQYF
TRBV11-1 17 - CASSPRAGTGFDYEQYF
TRBV5-1 16 - CASSLNLGETNYGYTF
TRBV7-3 16 - CASSLTGGGIQETQYF
TRBV11-2 13 - CASSLEGSVGYTF
TRBV2 15 many CASTLSGGPLNEQFF
TRBV27 14 - CASSGTMGAYEQYF
TRBV5-1 14 - CASSLTGGHNEQFF
TRBV2 14 - CASAPPTTGLEQFF
TRBV6-1 15 - CASSVTDLAKNIQYF
TRBV2 13 few CASSLDRSNEQFF
TRBV19 15 - CASSSFLGSNYGYTF
TRBV2 13 few CASTEHMNTEAFF
TRBV29-1 11 - CSALLNYEQYF
TRBV2 14 - CASSEIRGNQPQHF
TRBV29-1 13 - CSVAGTGAYEQYF
TRBV7-9 15 - CASSSYRGLNEKLFF
TRBV29-1 15 few CSVELRGVVNTEAFF
TRBV11-2 16 - CASSPPPGGKQETQYF
TRBV19 11 - CASFVNYGYTF
TRBV15 15 - CATSRDPTTGNTIYF
TRBV11-3 15 - CASSPGTANTGELFF
TRBV5-1 14 - CASSLDAALNEQYF
TRBV2 13 - CATQPGLIYEQYF
TRBV6-5 14 - CASSPDRSVYEQYF
TRBV11-2 15 few CASRQIAGLRSEQYF
TRBV30 15 - CAWSVQASLANVLTF
TRBV29-1 13 once CSVTGLAGGPGIF